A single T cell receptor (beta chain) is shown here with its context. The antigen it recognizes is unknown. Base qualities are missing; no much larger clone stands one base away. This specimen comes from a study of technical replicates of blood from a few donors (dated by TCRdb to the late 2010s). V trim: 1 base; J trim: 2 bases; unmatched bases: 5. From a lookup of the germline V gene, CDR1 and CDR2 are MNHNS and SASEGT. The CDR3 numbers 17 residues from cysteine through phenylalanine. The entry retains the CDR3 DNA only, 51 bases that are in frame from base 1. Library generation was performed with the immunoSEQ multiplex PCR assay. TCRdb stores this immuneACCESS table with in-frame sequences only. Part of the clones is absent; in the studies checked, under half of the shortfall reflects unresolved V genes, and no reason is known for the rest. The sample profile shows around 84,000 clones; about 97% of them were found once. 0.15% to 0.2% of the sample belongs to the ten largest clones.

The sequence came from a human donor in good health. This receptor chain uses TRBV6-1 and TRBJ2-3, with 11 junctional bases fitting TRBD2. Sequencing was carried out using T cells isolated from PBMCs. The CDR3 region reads CASSEGTSGFLTDTQYF. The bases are TGTGCCAGCAGTGAAGGGACTAGCGGGTTCCTCACAGATACGCAGTATTTT.